Below are 23 T cell receptor beta chains sequenced from a single sample in a study of cytomegalovirus exposure and HLA in healthy donors. The study ran its PCR with 60 Vbeta and 13 Jbeta primers. Produced via immunoSEQ multiplex PCR; TCRdb's table is partial and in-frame only. The sample has some 96,000 clones, and its top ten clones hold around 3.6%. Specimen: PBMCs. The receptors derive from a woman aged 25-40 years in good health and CMV-seronegative.

The V gene is TRBV13, the J gene TRBJ2-3; a possible D gene is TRBD2 (6 bases). The ends were cut back, 4 bases at V and 4 bases at J, with 15 bases in the middle. From germline, CDR1 is PRHDT and CDR2 FYEKMQ (reference sequence). CDR3 length: 15 amino acids. CDR3 nucleotide sequence: TGTGCCAGCAGCTCCCCTCGGGGCGGGGCAGATACGCAGTATTTT. This codes for CASSSPRGGADTQYF.

This chain uses TRBV7-3 with TRBJ2-3; D call uncertain. The CDR3 length is 13 residues. CDR1 SGHTA and CDR2 FQGTGA come from the germline V gene. V was clipped by 1 base and J by 5 bases, with 7 bases between them. For the CDR3, the DNA is TGTGCCAGCAGCTTAAACGCAGGAGATACGCAGTATTTT. Its protein product is CASSLNAGDTQYF. Supplemented by reference TRBV7-3 and TRBJ2-3, the full variable domain reads GAGVSQTPSNKVTEKGKYVELRCDPISGHTALYWYRQSLGQGPEFLIYFQGTGAADDSGLPNDRFFAVRPEGSVSTLKIQRTERGDSAVYLCASSLNAGDTQYFGPGTRLTVL.

CDR3 loop: CASSVVPGVQFF. DNA of the CDR3: TGTGCCAGCAGCGTAGTACCGGGAGTGCAGTTCTTC. The chain combines TRBV9 with TRBJ2-1; maybe TRBD2 (6 bases). V was cut by 0 bases and J by 12 bases, with 10 bases left in between. This CDR3 region has 12 residues. The germline CDR1 and CDR2 sequences are SGDLS and YYNGEE.

The chain links TRBV29-1 to TRBJ1-1; 7 nucleotides line up with TRBD1. Trimming at V came to 3 bases and at J to 1 base, leaving 2 bases not matched to a gene. This CDR3 is built from 13 residues. Per the germline V gene, CDR1 is SQVTM and CDR2 is ANQGSEA. CDR3 coding DNA: TGCAGCGTTGATAACAGGGGGAACACTGAAGCTTTCTTT. Encoded protein: CSVDNRGNTEAFF.

The rearrangement uses TRBV9 and TRBJ2-7; 11 nucleotides line up with TRBD2. CDR1 and CDR2 from the germline V gene are SGDLS and YYNGEE. This CDR3 is 16 amino acids long. The V segment lost 1 base and the J segment 3 bases; nucleotides outside the gene matches: 6. In DNA form, the CDR3 reads TGTGCCAGCAGCGTAACCGGGACTAGCGGCCTCTACGAGCAGTACTTC. It yields the protein CASSVTGTSGLYEQYF.

The rearrangement joins TRBV27 to TRBJ2-1; the match to TRBD2 covers 10 bases. Germline V gene sequence: CDR1 MNHEY, CDR2 SMNVEV (reference sequence). CDR3 length: 14 residues. V lost 7 bases and J lost 9; bases outside the gene matches: 9. The CDR3 DNA follows: TGTGCCAGCACCAGCGGGACTAGCGTTAGTGAGCAGTTCTTC. Protein product: CASTSGTSVSEQFF.

The chain joins TRBV5-8 to TRBJ1-6, with D hard to call. The V and J ends lost 0 bases and 0 bases respectively, with 7 bases between them. CDR1 is SGHTS and CDR2 is YDEGEE in the germline V gene. This CDR3 comprises 16 residues. CDR3 coding DNA: TGTGCCAGCAGCTTGGCCTATAGCTCCTATAATTCACCCCTCCACTTT. Amino acid sequence: CASSLAYSSYNSPLHF.

J is TRBJ2-7 and V is TRBV6-1, with TRBD1 identical over 9 bases. Per germline, CDR1 MNHNS and CDR2 SASEGT. V lost 1 base to trimming and J lost 4 bases; unmatched junction nucleotides: 5. CDR3 size: 15 residues. In DNA, the CDR3 is TGTGCCAGCAGTGAAGAGGGGACAGGGTTTTACGAGCAGTACTTC. Its translation: CASSEEGTGFYEQYF.

The chain has TRBV6-6 and TRBJ1-5; TRBD1 matches at 7 bases. The CDR3 length is 15 residues. V was pared by 1 base and J by 7 bases, with 7 bases of the junction left unmatched. Germline V gene data show CDR1 as MNHNY and CDR2 as SVGAGI (reference sequence). The CDR3 bases are TGTGCCAGCAGTTACTTTCGGGACAGCCCGCAGCCCCAGCATTTT. This codes for CASSYFRDSPQPQHF.

The chain couples TRBV5-1 to TRBJ1-6; D gene ambiguous. The CDR3 runs to 15 residues. V lost 0 bases and J lost 7, with 11 bases in between. CDR1 is SGHRS and CDR2 is YFSETQ in the germline V gene. The CDR3 spells CASSLEQAANSPLHF. The CDR3 coding sequence is TGCGCCAGCAGCTTGGAGCAGGCCGCAAATTCACCCCTCCACTTT.

With regard to this clone: Distinct nucleotide sequences in the sample also encode this CDR3. The chain combines TRBV7-9 with TRBJ2-7, with TRBD1 identical over 7 bases. V dropped 1 base and J dropped 2; count of bases not matched to a gene: 5. Germline CDR1 is SEHNR and CDR2 is FQNEAQ (reference sequence). This CDR3 is 15 amino acids long. The DNA of the CDR3 is TGTGCCAGCAGCTTAGTTGTAGGGGGCCCCTACGAGCAGTACTTC. Protein sequence: CASSLVVGGPYEQYF.

The chain joins TRBV5-1 to TRBJ2-2; 10 positions match TRBD1. The CDR3 has 16 residues. Losses at the gene ends were 0 bases for V and 1 base for J; bases not matched to a gene: 0. The germline CDR1 and CDR2 sequences are SGHRS and YFSETQ. CDR3 in DNA: TGCGCCAGCAGCTTGGGGACAGGGGGGAACACCGGGGAGCTGTTTTTT. As protein: CASSLGTGGNTGELFF.

The chain links TRBV15 to TRBJ1-5, with TRBD1 matching 9 bases. The CDR3 length is 14 residues. Losses at the gene ends were 3 bases for V and 7 bases for J; bases not matched to a gene: 4. Germline V gene data show CDR1 as LNHNV and CDR2 as YYDKDF (reference sequence). CDR3 region: CATSRGTGWQPQHF. CDR3 DNA sequence: TGTGCCACCAGCAGGGGGACAGGGTGGCAGCCCCAGCATTTT.

V is TRBV27 and J is TRBJ2-5; weak D call: TRBD1 (5 bases). The DNA matches TRBJ2-7 better at its end, which makes the J call doubtful. Germline V gene sequence: CDR1 MNHEY, CDR2 SMNVEV (reference sequence). This CDR3 region has 13 residues. The CDR3 DNA reads as TGTGCCACCCCCTCGGCAGGGATCTACGAGCAGTACTTC. It translates to CATPSAGIYEQYF.

V is TRBV10-3 and J is TRBJ1-4; D perhaps matches TRBD1 (6 bases). The V end lost 0 bases, the J end lost 3 bases, and 8 bases lay between the germline ends. CDR1 and CDR2 from the germline V gene are ENHRY and SYGVKD. This CDR3 has 15 residues. DNA for the CDR3: TGTGCCATCAGTGAGTCCACAGGGCCTAATGAAAAACTGTTTTTT. Translation: CAISESTGPNEKLFF.

The chain uses TRBV7-9 and TRBJ1-1; 7 bases fit TRBD1. Germline V lookup: CDR1 SEHNR, CDR2 FQNEAQ (reference sequence). This CDR3 has 17 amino acids. With 0 bases clipped from V and 3 bases from J, the junction kept 10 bases outside the gene matches. Here the CDR3 reads CASSLAQKYRGHTEAFF. For the CDR3, the DNA is TGTGCCAGCAGCTTAGCCCAAAAATACAGGGGACACACTGAAGCTTTCTTT.

CDR3 coding DNA: TGTGCCACCTTGGACAGAAATAATGAAAAACTGTTTTTT. Encoded protein: CATLDRNNEKLFF. This chain connects TRBV2 to TRBJ1-4; D may be TRBD1 (6 bases). Trimming cost V 10 bases and J 4 bases, with 13 bases left between them. The CDR3 loop spans 13 amino acids. Per the germline V gene, CDR1 is SNHLY and CDR2 is FYNNEI.

This chain connects TRBV6-1 to TRBJ1-5; 9 bases align to TRBD1. In germline, CDR1 is MNHNS, CDR2 SASEGT. CDR3 length: 15 amino acids. J gave up 7 bases and V 3 bases, and 7 bases lay outside the gene matches. CDR3 region: CASSDRGQGTQPQHF. In nucleotides, the CDR3 is TGTGCCAGCAGTGACCGGGGACAGGGCACACAGCCCCAGCATTTT.

V is TRBV19 and J is TRBJ2-7; a possible D gene is TRBD1 (5 bases). The CDR3 is made up of 15 amino acids. V dropped 0 bases and J dropped 0 bases, with 9 bases sitting between them. The germline V gene has CDR1 LNHDA and CDR2 SQIVND (reference sequence). DNA for the CDR3: TGTGCCAGTAGTATAGATGCAGGGCCCTCCTACGAGCAGTACTTC. It translates to CASSIDAGPSYEQYF. The full variable domain, with the rest looked up from reference TRBV19 and TRBJ2-7, is DGGITQSPKYLFRKEGQNVTLSCEQNLNHDAMYWYRQDPGQGLRLIYYSQIVNDFQKGDIAEGYSVSREKKESFPLTVTSAQKNPTAFYLCASSIDAGPSYEQYFGPGTRLTVT.

The chain recombines TRBV10-1 with TRBJ2-7, with D hard to call. V dropped 6 bases and J dropped 4 bases, with 7 bases sitting between them. Looked up from germline, CDR1 is WNHNN and CDR2 is SYGVQD (reference sequence). This CDR3 is 11 amino acids long. CDR3 loop: CASSPQYEQYF. CDR3 nucleotide sequence: TGCGCCAGCAGCCCACAATACGAGCAGTACTTC.

V usage is TRBV7-9 and J usage is TRBJ1-2; D ambiguous. Germline CDR1 is SEHNR and CDR2 is FQNEAQ (reference sequence). Trimming stripped 5 bases from V and 0 bases from J, with 22 bases between. This CDR3 spans 18 amino acids. CDR3 nucleotide sequence: TGTGCCAGCAGCCCCTCTGTGGGTCTGGGAGAAGCTAACTATGGCTACACCTTC. It is translated as CASSPSVGLGEANYGYTF.

This sequence joins TRBV28 and TRBJ2-1; TRBD2 matches 10 bases. Germline CDR1 reads MDHEN; CDR2 reads SYDVKM. V lost 7 bases, J lost 7 bases, and 10 bases stayed unmatched. The CDR3 runs 15 residues. In DNA, the CDR3 is TGTGCCAGCACCCTCGGACTAGCGGAAGGTAATGAGCAGTTCTTC. As protein: CASTLGLAEGNEQFF.

The CDR3 DNA follows: TGTGCCAGCAGCCCCCAGAGTAGCGGAAACTACGAGCAGTACTTC. It codes for CASSPQSSGNYEQYF. The genes are TRBV9 and TRBJ2-7; tentatively, D is TRBD2 (6 bases). V shed 4 bases and J shed 3 bases, with 17 bases lying between them. The germline CDR1 and CDR2 sequences are SGDLS and YYNGEE. The CDR3 length is 15 residues. Drawing the rest from reference TRBV9 and TRBJ2-7, the complete variable domain is DSGVTQTPKHLITATGQRVTLRCSPRSGDLSVYWYQQSLDQGLQFLIQYYNGEERAKGNILERFSAQQFPDLHSELNLSSLELGDSALYFCASSPQSSGNYEQYFGPGTRLTVT.